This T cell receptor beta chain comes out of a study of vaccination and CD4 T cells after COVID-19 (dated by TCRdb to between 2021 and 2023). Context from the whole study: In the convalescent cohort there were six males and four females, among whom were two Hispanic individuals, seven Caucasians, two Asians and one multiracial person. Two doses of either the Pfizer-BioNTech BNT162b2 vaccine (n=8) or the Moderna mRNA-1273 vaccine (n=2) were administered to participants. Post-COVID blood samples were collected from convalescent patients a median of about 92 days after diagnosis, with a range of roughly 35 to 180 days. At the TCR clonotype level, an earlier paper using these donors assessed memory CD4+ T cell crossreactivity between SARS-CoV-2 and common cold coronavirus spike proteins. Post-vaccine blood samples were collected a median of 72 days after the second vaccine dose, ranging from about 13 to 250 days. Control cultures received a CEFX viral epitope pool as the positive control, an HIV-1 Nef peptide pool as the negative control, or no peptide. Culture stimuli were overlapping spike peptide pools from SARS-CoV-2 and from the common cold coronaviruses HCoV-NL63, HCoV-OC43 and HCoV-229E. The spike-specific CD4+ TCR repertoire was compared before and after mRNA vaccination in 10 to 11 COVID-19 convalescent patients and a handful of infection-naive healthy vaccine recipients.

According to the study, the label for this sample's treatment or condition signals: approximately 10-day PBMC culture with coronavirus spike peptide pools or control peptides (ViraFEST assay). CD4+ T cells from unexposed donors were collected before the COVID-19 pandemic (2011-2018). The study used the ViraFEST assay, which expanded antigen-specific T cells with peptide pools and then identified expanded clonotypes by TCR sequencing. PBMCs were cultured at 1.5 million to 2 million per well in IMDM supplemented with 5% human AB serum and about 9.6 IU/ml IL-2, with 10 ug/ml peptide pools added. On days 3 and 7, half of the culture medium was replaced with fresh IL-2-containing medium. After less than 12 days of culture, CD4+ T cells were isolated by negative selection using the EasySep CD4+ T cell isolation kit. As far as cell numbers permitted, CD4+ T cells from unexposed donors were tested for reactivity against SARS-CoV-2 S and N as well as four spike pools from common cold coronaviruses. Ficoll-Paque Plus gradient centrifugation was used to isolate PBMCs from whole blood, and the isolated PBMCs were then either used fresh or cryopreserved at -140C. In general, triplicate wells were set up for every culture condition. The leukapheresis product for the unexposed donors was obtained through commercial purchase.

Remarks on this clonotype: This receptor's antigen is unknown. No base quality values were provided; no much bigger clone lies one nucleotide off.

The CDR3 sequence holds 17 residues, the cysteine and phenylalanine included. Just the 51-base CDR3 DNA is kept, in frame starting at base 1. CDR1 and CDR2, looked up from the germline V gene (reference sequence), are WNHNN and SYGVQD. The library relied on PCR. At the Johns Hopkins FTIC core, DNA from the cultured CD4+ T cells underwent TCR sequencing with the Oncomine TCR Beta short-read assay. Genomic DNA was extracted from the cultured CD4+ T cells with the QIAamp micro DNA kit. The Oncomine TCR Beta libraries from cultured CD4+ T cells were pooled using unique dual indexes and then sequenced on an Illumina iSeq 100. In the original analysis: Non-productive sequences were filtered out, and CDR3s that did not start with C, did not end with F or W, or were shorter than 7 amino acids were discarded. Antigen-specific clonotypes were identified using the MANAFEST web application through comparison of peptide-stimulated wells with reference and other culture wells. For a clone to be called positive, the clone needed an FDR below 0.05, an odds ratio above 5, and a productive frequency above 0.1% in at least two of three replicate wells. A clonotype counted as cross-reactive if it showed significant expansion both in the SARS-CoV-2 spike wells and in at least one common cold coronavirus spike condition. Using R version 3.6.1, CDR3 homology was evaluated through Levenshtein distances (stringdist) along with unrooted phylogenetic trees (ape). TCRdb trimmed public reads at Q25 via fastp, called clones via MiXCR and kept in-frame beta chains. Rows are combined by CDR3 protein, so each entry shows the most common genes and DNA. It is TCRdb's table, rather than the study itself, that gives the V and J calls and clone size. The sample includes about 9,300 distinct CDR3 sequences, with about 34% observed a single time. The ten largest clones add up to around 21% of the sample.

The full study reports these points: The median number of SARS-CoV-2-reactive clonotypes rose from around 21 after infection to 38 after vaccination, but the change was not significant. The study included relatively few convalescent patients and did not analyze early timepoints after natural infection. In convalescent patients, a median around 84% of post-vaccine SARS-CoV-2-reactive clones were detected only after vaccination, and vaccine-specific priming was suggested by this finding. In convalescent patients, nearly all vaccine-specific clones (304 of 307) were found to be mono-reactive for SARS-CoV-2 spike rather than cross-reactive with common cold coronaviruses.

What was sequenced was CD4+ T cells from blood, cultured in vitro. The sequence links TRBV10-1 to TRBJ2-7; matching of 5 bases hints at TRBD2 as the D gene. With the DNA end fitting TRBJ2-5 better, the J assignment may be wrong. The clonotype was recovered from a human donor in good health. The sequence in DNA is TGCGCCAGCAGTGATCGGAGCGGCCACCTGTTCCAAGAGACCCAGTACTTC. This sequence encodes CASSDRSGHLFQETQYF.